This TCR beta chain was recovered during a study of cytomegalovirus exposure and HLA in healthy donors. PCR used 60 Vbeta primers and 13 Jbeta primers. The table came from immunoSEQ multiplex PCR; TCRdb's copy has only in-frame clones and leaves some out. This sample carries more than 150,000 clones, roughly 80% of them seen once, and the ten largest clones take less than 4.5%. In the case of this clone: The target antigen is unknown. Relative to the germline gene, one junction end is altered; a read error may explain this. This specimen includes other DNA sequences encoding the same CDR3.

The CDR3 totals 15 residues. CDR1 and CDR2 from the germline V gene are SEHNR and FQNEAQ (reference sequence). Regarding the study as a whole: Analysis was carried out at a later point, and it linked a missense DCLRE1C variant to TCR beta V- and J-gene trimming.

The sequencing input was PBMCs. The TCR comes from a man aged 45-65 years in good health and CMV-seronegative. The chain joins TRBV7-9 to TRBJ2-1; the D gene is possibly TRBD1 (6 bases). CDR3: CSSSFPTGNYNEQFF. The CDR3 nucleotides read TGTTCCAGCAGCTTTCCGACAGGTAACTACAATGAGCAGTTCTTC.